The rows below give T cell receptor beta chains drawn from one sample of a study of T-cell memory formation after mild COVID-19. Each CDR3 protein is one row after TCRdb ran MiXCR on the 5' RACE reads. The sample includes just under 550,000 distinct CDR3 sequences, about a fifth of them seen just once. Sequencing was done on a sample of PBMCs or a T cell subset sorted from them (not recorded which). Source of these receptors: an adult woman who had mild COVID-19 (a few samples of this study predate the infection). Cell type and time point are not known. The CDR3 runs from the conserved cysteine through the conserved F or W. D genes are given only for firm matches. Some rows have no size entry. The others give once, few or many, or a class for an expanded clone.

CDR3aa: CASSYSLAGGPYEQYF
abundance: few
d_gene: TRBD2
j_gene: TRBJ2-7
v_gene: TRBV6-5

CDR3aa: CASSSGTGEQYF
abundance: NA
d_gene: NA
j_gene: TRBJ2-7
v_gene: TRBV5-6

CDR3aa: CASSQEGAGPVIQYF
abundance: few
d_gene: NA
j_gene: TRBJ2-4
v_gene: TRBV4-1

CDR3aa: CASNLEADTQYF
abundance: few
d_gene: NA
j_gene: TRBJ2-3
v_gene: TRBV2

CDR3aa: CASSTGQVRKGNQPQHF
abundance: NA
d_gene: TRBD1
j_gene: TRBJ1-5
v_gene: TRBV5-5

CDR3aa: CASSGGEETQYF
abundance: NA
d_gene: TRBD2
j_gene: TRBJ2-5
v_gene: TRBV7-7

CDR3aa: CASSQGGITGELFF
abundance: NA
d_gene: TRBD2
j_gene: TRBJ2-2
v_gene: TRBV4-3

CDR3aa: CASRDSGGLISGANVLTF
abundance: few
d_gene: TRBD2
j_gene: TRBJ2-6
v_gene: TRBV6-5

CDR3aa: CSARAGQPNTGELFF
abundance: few
d_gene: NA
j_gene: TRBJ2-2
v_gene: TRBV20-1

CDR3aa: CATSDLGLARDTQYF
abundance: NA
d_gene: TRBD2
j_gene: TRBJ2-3
v_gene: TRBV24-1